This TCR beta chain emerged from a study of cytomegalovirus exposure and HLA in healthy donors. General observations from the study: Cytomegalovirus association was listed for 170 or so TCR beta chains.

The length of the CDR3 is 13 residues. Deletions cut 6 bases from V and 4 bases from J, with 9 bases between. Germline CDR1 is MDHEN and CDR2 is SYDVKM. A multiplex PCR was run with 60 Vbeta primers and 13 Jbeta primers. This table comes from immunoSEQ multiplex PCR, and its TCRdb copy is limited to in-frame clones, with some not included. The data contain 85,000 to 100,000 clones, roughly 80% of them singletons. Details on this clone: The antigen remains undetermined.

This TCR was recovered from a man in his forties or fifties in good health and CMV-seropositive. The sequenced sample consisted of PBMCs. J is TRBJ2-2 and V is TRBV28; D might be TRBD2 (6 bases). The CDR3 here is CASRQGGTGELFF. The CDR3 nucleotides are TGTGCCAGCAGGCAGGGAGGCACCGGGGAGCTGTTTTTT.